A selection of T cell receptor beta chains follows, all from one sample in a study of neurological immune-mediated disorders. TCRdb redid the calling of the 5' RACE reads with MiXCR, one entry per CDR3 protein. Of about 74,000 distinct CDR3 sequences listed, 5.2% are singletons. Sequencing used PBMCs. These receptors came from a man between 18 and 35 years old with multiple sclerosis. The CDR3 runs from the conserved cysteine through the conserved F or W. The order of the fields is D gene, J gene, V gene, clone size, CDR3 DNA, CDR3 protein. D genes are given only for firm matches. Rows may omit the clone size; those that give it use once, few, many or a size class.

D: .; J: TRBJ1-1; V: TRBV5-1; size: once; DNA: TGCGCCAGCAGCTTGGATCGCCCGGACACTGAAGCTTTCTTT; CDR3: CASSLDRPDTEAFF
D: TRBD2; J: TRBJ2-1; V: TRBV24-1; size: many; DNA: TGTGCCACCAGTGACTCAACTAGCGGGAGATTTAGTGAGCAGTTCTTC; CDR3: CATSDSTSGRFSEQFF
D: .; J: TRBJ2-1; V: TRBV28; size: many; DNA: TGTGCCAGCAGTCCCCCCCGACCGCAATTGGGGCAGTTCTTC; CDR3: CASSPPRPQLGQFF
D: .; J: TRBJ1-5; V: TRBV20-1; size: few; DNA: TGCAGTGCTAGTGGGGACCCATATCAGCCCCAGAATTTT; CDR3: CSASGDPYQPQNF
D: TRBD1; J: TRBJ1-1; V: TRBV7-8; size: .; DNA: TGTGCCAGCACCGAGGACAGGGGAGTAATAGTCACTGAAGCTTTCTTT; CDR3: CASTEDRGVIVTEAFF
D: TRBD1; J: TRBJ1-1; V: TRBV6-5; size: many; DNA: TGTGCCAGCAGTCCACGACAGGGGATTGAAGCTTTCTTT; CDR3: CASSPRQGIEAFF
D: .; J: TRBJ1-1; V: TRBV20-1; size: few; DNA: TGCAGTGCTAGAGTCTTCCGGGACGGCCGGATCGACACTGAAGCTTTCTTT; CDR3: CSARVFRDGRIDTEAFF
D: .; J: TRBJ2-1; V: TRBV19; size: .; DNA: TGTGCCAGTAGCAAAACGGGGAGTGAGCAGTTCTTC; CDR3: CASSKTGSEQFF
D: .; J: TRBJ2-1; V: TRBV2; size: many; DNA: TGTGCCAGCGGACCCTACAATGAGCAGTTCTTC; CDR3: CASGPYNEQFF
D: TRBD2; J: TRBJ2-7; V: TRBV27; size: many; DNA: TGTGCCAGCAGGGGGACTAGCGGGTCCTACGAGCAGTACTTC; CDR3: CASRGTSGSYEQYF
D: TRBD2; J: TRBJ2-7; V: TRBV7-2; size: many; DNA: TGTGCCAGCAGGGGCGGGGGACTTGAGCAGTACTTC; CDR3: CASRGGGLEQYF
D: .; J: TRBJ1-5; V: TRBV20-1; size: .; DNA: TGCAGTGCTAGCCGTACATGGTATAGCAATCAGCCCCAGAATTTT; CDR3: CSASRTWYSNQPQNF
D: .; J: TRBJ1-1; V: TRBV27; size: many; DNA: TGTGCCAGCAGTCTACCAGGGTCCACTGAAGCTTTCTTT; CDR3: CASSLPGSTEAFF
D: TRBD1; J: TRBJ1-2; V: TRBV14; size: many; DNA: TGTGCCAGCAGCCCCTACCGGACAGGGGGCGTCTATGGCTACACCTTC; CDR3: CASSPYRTGGVYGYTF
D: TRBD2; J: TRBJ2-3; V: TRBV3-1; size: many; DNA: TGTGCCAGCAGCCGAGAGACTAGCGCGGCTACGCAGTATTTT; CDR3: CASSRETSAATQYF
D: TRBD1; J: TRBJ1-5; V: TRBV19; size: once; DNA: TGTGCCAGTAGTATCCACGAAAGACAGGGGTTGGGCAATCAGCCCCAGCATTTT; CDR3: CASSIHERQGLGNQPQHF
D: .; J: TRBJ2-5; V: TRBV25-1; size: many; DNA: TGTGCCAGCAGTGAACCCCGGGCAACGGAGACCCAGTACTTC; CDR3: CASSEPRATETQYF
D: .; J: TRBJ1-2; V: TRBV20-1; size: many; DNA: TGCAGTGCCTCCGGGGCGGGGGGCTATGGCTACACCTTC; CDR3: CSASGAGGYGYTF
D: .; J: TRBJ1-5; V: TRBV15; size: many; DNA: TGTGCCACCAGCAGAGATCGGGGTAGGCTCCAGCCCCAGCATTTT; CDR3: CATSRDRGRLQPQHF
D: .; J: TRBJ2-3; V: TRBV7-2; size: many; DNA: TGTGCCAGCAGAGAACAAACAGGGCCAGATACGCAGTATTTT; CDR3: CASREQTGPDTQYF
D: .; J: TRBJ2-7; V: TRBV5-1; size: many; DNA: TGCGCCAGCAGCGCTCGGGACAATAATTCCTACGAGCAGTACTTC; CDR3: CASSARDNNSYEQYF
D: TRBD2; J: TRBJ2-1; V: TRBV11-2; size: many; DNA: TGTGCCAGCAGCTTAGAAGTTCTTGGACTAGCGGGAGTGAACCCGACCTACAATGAGCAGTTCTTC; CDR3: CASSLEVLGLAGVNPTYNEQFF
D: .; J: TRBJ1-5; V: TRBV21-1; size: many; DNA: TGTGCCAGCTATAGGAGTGGGGGTTATGGCAATCAGCCCCAGCATTTT; CDR3: CASYRSGGYGNQPQHF
D: .; J: TRBJ1-5; V: TRBV7-6; size: many; DNA: TGTGCCAGCAGCCGGGGGACGGGGTACAATCAGCCCCAGCATTTT; CDR3: CASSRGTGYNQPQHF
D: .; J: TRBJ2-1; V: TRBV10-3; size: many; DNA: TGTGCCATCAGTTCCCCCGGGACCCCGCACAGCCTTAACTCCTACAATGAGCAGTTCTTC; CDR3: CAISSPGTPHSLNSYNEQFF
D: .; J: TRBJ2-7; V: TRBV5-5; size: many; DNA: TGTGCCAGCATCGGTGGTTTTCCCTACGAGCAGTACTTC; CDR3: CASIGGFPYEQYF
D: TRBD1; J: TRBJ1-1; V: TRBV29-1; size: many; DNA: TGCAGCGTTGTGGGGCAGGGGGCGCGTAGCACTGAAGCTTTCTTT; CDR3: CSVVGQGARSTEAFF
D: TRBD1; J: TRBJ1-1; V: TRBV20-1; size: many; DNA: TGCAGTGCTCCGGTAACAGGGGGCGCTGAAGCTTTCTTT; CDR3: CSAPVTGGAEAFF
D: .; J: TRBJ1-2; V: TRBV6-1; size: many; DNA: TGTGCCAGCAGTGAAGCACTTGAGGCTATTGGCTACACCTTC; CDR3: CASSEALEAIGYTF
D: TRBD1; J: TRBJ1-2; V: TRBV6-1; size: many; DNA: TGTGCCAGCAGCAGAAGTGGACAGGGGGTAGAAGGCTACACCTTC; CDR3: CASSRSGQGVEGYTF
D: TRBD1; J: TRBJ1-1; V: TRBV11-2; size: many; DNA: TGTGCCAGCAGCTTAGGAGGGGGCGGGGGTGAAGCTTTCTTT; CDR3: CASSLGGGGGEAFF
D: TRBD2; J: TRBJ2-5; V: TRBV24-1; size: many; DNA: TGTGCCACCAGTGGCTCGGGAGGGCTAGAGACCCAGTACTTC; CDR3: CATSGSGGLETQYF
D: .; J: TRBJ2-3; V: TRBV6-5; size: many; DNA: TGTGCCAGCGCGTCGGAATACACAGATACGCAGTATTTT; CDR3: CASASEYTDTQYF
D: TRBD2; J: TRBJ2-7; V: TRBV27; size: many; DNA: TGTGCCAGCACCCCCGCGGGAGAATCCTACGAGCAGTACTTC; CDR3: CASTPAGESYEQYF
D: TRBD1; J: TRBJ1-4; V: TRBV12-3/TRBV12-4; size: many; DNA: TGTGCCAGCAGTCCCGGGACAGGGGTTGAAAAACTGTTTTTT; CDR3: CASSPGTGVEKLFF
D: .; J: TRBJ2-7; V: TRBV5-1; size: many; DNA: TGCGCCAGCAGCTTGGGGAGGAGCCTGGACGAGCAGTACTTC; CDR3: CASSLGRSLDEQYF
D: TRBD1; J: TRBJ1-2; V: TRBV12-3/TRBV12-4; size: many; DNA: TGTGCCAGCAGTTTAGAGGCGGGACAGGGAAACTATGGCTACACCTTC; CDR3: CASSLEAGQGNYGYTF
D: .; J: TRBJ2-3; V: TRBV7-8; size: .; DNA: TGTGCCAGCAGCTTAGGGCGGCTAGCGATAGCCTGGGGGGATACGCAGTATTTT; CDR3: CASSLGRLAIAWGDTQYF
D: TRBD2; J: TRBJ2-7; V: TRBV13; size: many; DNA: TGTGCCAGCAGCTTGAGCGGGACTAGCGGGGGCGAGCAGTACTTC; CDR3: CASSLSGTSGGEQYF
D: .; J: TRBJ2-3; V: TRBV5-1; size: many; DNA: TGCGCCAGCAGCTTAGGGGCCCCAGATACGCAGTATTTT; CDR3: CASSLGAPDTQYF
D: .; J: TRBJ1-6; V: TRBV11-2; size: many; DNA: TGTGCCAGCAGCTTAGCTCCGGGATTCAATTCACCCCTCAACTTT; CDR3: CASSLAPGFNSPLNF
D: .; J: TRBJ2-7; V: TRBV12-3/TRBV12-4; size: many; DNA: TGTGCCAGCAGTTTCCCAGGACAGTGGGACGAGCAGTACTTC; CDR3: CASSFPGQWDEQYF
D: TRBD1; J: TRBJ2-1; V: TRBV5-1; size: many; DNA: TGCGCCAGCAGATCGGGACAGGGGTTGGATGAGCAGTTCTTC; CDR3: CASRSGQGLDEQFF
D: .; J: TRBJ1-5; V: TRBV27; size: many; DNA: TGTGCCAGCAGCCCCCTTGGCAATCAGCCCCAGAATTTT; CDR3: CASSPLGNQPQNF
D: .; J: TRBJ1-6; V: TRBV10-3; size: many; DNA: TGTGCCATCAATAACGGACAACATTCACCCCTCAACTTT; CDR3: CAINNGQHSPLNF